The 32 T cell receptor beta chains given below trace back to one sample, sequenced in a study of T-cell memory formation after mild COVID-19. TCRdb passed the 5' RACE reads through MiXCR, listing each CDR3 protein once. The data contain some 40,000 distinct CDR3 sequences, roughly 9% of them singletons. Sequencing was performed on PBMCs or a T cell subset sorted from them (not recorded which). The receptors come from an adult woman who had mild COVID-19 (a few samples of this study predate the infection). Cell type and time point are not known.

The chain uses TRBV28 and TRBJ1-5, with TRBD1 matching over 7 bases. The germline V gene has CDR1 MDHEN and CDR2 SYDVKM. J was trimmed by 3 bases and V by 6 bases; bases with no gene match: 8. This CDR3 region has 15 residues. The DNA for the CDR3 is TGTGCCAGCAGCTTCCGGGACAGACTCAATCAGCCCCAGCATTTT. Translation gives CASSFRDRLNQPQHF.

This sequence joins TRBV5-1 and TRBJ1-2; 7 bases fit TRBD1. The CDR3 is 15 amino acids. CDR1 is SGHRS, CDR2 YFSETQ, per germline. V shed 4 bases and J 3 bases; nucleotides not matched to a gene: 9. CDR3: CASSETGAVDYGYTF. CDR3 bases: TGCGCCAGCAGCGAAACAGGGGCGGTGGACTATGGCTACACCTTC. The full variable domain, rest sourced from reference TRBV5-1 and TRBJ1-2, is KAGVTQTPRYLIKTRGQQVTLSCSPISGHRSVSWYQQTPGQGLQFLFEYFSETQRNKGNFPGRFSGRQFSNSRSEMNVSTLELGDSALYLCASSETGAVDYGYTFGSGTRLTVV.

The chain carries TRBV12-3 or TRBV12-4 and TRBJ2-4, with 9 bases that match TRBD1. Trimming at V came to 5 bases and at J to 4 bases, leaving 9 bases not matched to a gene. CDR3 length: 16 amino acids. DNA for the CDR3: TGTGCCAGCAGTCGACCGGCAGACAGGGGGAAAAACATTCAGTACTTC. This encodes CASSRPADRGKNIQYF.

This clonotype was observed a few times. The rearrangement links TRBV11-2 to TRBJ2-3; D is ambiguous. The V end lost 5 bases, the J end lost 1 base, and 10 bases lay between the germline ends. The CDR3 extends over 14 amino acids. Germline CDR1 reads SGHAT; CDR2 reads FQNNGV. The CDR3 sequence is CASSPRYRTDTQYF. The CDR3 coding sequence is TGTGCCAGCAGCCCCCGCTACCGCACAGATACGCAGTATTTT. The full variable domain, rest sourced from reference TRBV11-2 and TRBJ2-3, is EAGVAQSPRYKIIEKRQSVAFWCNPISGHATLYWYQQILGQGPKLLIQFQNNGVVDDSQLPKDRFSAERLKGVDSTLKIQPAKLEDSAVYLCASSPRYRTDTQYFGPGTRLTVL.

CDR3: CASRYQSMNTEAFF. In DNA, the CDR3 is TGTGCCAGCAGGTATCAGTCGATGAACACTGAAGCTTTCTTT. V gene TRBV12-3 or TRBV12-4 combines with J gene TRBJ1-1, with D uncertain. With 6 bases removed from V and 0 bases from J, the gap between germline ends came to 11 bases. This CDR3 region has 14 residues.

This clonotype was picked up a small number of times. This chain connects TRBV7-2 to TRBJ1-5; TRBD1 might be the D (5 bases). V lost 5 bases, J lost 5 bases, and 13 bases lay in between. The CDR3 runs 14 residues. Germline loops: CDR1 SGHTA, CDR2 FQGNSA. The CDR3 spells CASSLPGLDQPQHF. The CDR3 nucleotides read TGTGCCAGCAGCCTCCCAGGGTTGGATCAGCCCCAGCATTTT.

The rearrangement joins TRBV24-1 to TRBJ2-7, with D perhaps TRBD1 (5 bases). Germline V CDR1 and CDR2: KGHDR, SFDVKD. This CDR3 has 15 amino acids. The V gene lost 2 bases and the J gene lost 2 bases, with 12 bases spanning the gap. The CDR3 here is CATSDSRTQTYEQYF. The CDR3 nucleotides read TGTGCCACCAGTGATTCGAGGACACAGACCTACGAGCAGTACTTC.

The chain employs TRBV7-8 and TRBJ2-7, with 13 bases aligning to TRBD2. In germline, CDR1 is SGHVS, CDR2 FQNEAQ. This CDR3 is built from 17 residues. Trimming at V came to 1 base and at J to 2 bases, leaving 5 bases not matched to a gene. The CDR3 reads CASSLGTSGGLTYEQYF. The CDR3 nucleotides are TGTGCCAGCAGCTTAGGGACTAGCGGGGGCCTTACCTACGAGCAGTACTTC.

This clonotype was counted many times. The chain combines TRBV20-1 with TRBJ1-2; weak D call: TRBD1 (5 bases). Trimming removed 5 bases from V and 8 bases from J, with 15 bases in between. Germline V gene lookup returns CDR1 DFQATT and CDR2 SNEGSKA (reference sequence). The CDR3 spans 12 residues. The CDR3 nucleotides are TGCAGTGCTCCCCCAGGGAAGGAGGGCTACACCTTC. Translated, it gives CSAPPGKEGYTF.

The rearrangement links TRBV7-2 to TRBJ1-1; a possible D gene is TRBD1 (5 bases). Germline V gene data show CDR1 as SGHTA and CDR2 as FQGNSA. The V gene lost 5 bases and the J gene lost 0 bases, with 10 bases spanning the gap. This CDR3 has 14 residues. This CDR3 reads CASSPGTVNTEAFF. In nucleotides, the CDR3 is TGTGCCAGCAGCCCCGGGACGGTGAACACTGAAGCTTTCTTT.

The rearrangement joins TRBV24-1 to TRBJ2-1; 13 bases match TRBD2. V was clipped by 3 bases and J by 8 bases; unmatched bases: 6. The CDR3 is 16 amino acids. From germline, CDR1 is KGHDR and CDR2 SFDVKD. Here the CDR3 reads CATSDPTSGRLDEQFF. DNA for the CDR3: TGTGCCACCAGTGATCCGACTAGCGGGAGGTTGGATGAGCAGTTCTTC.

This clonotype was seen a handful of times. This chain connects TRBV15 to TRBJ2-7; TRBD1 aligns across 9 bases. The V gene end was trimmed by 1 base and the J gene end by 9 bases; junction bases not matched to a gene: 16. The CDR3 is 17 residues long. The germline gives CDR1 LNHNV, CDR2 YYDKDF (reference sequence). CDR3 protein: CATSRVIGTGSREGQYF. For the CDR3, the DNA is TGTGCCACCAGCAGAGTAATAGGGACAGGGAGTCGAGAAGGGCAGTACTTC.

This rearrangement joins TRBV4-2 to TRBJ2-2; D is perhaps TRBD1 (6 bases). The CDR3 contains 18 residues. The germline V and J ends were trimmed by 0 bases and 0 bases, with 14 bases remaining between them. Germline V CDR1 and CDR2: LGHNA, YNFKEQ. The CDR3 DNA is TGTGCCAGCAGCCAAGATGGGGGACAAGTAACGAACACCGGGGAGCTGTTTTTT. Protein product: CASSQDGGQVTNTGELFF.

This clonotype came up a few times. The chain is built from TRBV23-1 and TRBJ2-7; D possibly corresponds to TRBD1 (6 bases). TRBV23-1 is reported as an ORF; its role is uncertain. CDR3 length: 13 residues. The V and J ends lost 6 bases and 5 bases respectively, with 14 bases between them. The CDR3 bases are TGCGCCAGCAGCCACAGGGAATGCAACGAGCAGTACTTC. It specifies CASSHRECNEQYF.

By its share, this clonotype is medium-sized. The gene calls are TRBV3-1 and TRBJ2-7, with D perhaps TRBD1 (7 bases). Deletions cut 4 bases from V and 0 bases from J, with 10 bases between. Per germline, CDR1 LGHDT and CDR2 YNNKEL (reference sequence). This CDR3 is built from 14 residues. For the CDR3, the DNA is TGTGCCAGCAGCCGGGGGGACAGCTCCTACGAGCAGTACTTC. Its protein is CASSRGDSSYEQYF.

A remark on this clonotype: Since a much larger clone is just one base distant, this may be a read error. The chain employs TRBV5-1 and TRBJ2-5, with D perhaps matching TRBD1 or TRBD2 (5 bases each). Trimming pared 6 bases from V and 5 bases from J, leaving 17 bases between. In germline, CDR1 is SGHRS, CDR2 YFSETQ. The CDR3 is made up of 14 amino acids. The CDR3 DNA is TGCGCCAGCAACCTCGACGGGTGGGGGGAGACCCAGTACTTC. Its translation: CASNLDGWGETQYF.

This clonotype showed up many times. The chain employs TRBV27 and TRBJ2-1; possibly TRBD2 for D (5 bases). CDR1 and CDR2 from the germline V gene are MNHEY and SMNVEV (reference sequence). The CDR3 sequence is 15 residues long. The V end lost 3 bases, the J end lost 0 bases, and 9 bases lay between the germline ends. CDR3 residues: CASSFGGRSYNEQFF. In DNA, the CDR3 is TGTGCCAGCAGTTTCGGAGGACGCTCCTACAATGAGCAGTTCTTC.

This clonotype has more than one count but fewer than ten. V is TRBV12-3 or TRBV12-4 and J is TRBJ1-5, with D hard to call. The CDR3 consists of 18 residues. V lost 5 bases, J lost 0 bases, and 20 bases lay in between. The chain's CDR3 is CASSLGLSQTYSNQPQHF. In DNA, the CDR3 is TGTGCCAGCAGTCTCGGTTTATCTCAGACGTATAGCAATCAGCCCCAGCATTTT.

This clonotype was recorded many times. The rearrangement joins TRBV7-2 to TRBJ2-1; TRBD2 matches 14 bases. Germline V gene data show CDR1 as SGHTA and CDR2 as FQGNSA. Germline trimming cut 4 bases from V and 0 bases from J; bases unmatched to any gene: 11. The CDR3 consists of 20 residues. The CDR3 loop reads CASSSRRTSGRLSSYNEQFF. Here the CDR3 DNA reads TGTGCCAGCAGCTCGAGAAGGACTAGCGGGAGGCTGAGCTCCTACAATGAGCAGTTCTTC.

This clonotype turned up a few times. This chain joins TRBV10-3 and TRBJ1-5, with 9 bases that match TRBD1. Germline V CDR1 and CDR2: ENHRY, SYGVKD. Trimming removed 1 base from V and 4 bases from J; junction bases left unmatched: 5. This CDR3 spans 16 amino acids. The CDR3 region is CAISELGTGLNQPQHF. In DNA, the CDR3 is TGTGCCATCAGTGAGTTAGGGACAGGGCTGAATCAGCCCCAGCATTTT.

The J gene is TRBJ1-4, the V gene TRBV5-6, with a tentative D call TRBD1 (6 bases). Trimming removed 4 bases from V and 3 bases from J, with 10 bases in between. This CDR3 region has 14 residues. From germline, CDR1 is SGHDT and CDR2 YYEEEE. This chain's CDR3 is CASSRGGSNEKLFF. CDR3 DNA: TGTGCCAGCAGCCGAGGGGGATCTAATGAAAAACTGTTTTTT.

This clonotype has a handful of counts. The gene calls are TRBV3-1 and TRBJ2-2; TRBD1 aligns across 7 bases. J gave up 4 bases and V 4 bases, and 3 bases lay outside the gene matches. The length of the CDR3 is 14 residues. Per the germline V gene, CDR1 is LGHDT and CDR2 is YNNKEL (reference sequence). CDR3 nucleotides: TGTGCCAGCAGCCCGAGGGACAGCACCGGGGAGCTGTTTTTT. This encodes CASSPRDSTGELFF. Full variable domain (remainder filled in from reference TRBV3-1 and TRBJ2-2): DTAVSQTPKYLVTQMGNDKSIKCEQNLGHDTMYWYKQDSKKFLKIMFSYNNKELIINETVPNRFSPKSPDKAHLNLHINSLELGDSAVYFCASSPRDSTGELFFGEGSRLTVL.

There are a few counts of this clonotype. CDR3 sequence reads: CASRPGPQKQFF. In DNA form, the CDR3 reads TGTGCCAGCAGGCCGGGGCCCCAGAAGCAGTTCTTC. This chain links TRBV12-3 or TRBV12-4 with TRBJ2-1, with D perhaps given as TRBD1 or TRBD2 (5 bases each). This CDR3 has 12 amino acids. Trimming shortened V by 6 bases and J by 11 bases, and 14 bases separated the two germline ends.

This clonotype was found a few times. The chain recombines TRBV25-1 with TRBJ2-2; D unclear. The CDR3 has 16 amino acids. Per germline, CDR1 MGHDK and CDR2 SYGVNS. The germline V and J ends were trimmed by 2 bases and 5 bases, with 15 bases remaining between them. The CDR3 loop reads CASSEPGPSITGELFF. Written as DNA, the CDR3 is TGTGCCAGCAGTGAACCAGGACCTTCTATAACCGGGGAGCTGTTTTTT.

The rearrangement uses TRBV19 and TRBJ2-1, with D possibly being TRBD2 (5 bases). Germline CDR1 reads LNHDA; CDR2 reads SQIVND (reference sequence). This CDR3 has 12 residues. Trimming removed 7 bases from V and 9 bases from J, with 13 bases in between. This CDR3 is CASTGLRGEQFF. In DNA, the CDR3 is TGTGCCAGTACCGGCCTACGGGGTGAGCAGTTCTTC. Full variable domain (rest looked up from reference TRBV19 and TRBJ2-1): DGGITQSPKYLFRKEGQNVTLSCEQNLNHDAMYWYRQDPGQGLRLIYYSQIVNDFQKGDIAEGYSVSREKKESFPLTVTSAQKNPTAFYLCASTGLRGEQFFGPGTRLTVL.

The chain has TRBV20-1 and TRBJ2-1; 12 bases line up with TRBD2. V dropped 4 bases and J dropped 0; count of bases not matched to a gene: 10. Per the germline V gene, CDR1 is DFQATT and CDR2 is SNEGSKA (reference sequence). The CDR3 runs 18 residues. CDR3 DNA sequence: TGCAGTGCTATGGGCGGACTAGCGGGACCGATCTCCTACAATGAGCAGTTCTTC. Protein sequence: CSAMGGLAGPISYNEQFF.

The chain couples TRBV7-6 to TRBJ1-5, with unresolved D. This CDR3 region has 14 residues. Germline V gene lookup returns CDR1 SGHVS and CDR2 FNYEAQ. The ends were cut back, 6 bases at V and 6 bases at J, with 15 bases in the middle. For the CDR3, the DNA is TGTGCCAGCAGGGTGAGGCGGGTGACTCAGCCCCAGCATTTT. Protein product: CASRVRRVTQPQHF.

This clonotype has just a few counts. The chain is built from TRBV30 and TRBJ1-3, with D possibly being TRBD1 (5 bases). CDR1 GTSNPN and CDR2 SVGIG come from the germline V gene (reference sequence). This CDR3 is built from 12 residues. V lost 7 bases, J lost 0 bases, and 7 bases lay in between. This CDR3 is CAFGGSGNTIYF. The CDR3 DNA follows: TGTGCCTTCGGGGGCTCTGGAAACACCATATATTTT. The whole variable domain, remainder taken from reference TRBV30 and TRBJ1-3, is SQTIHQWPATLVQPVGSPLSLECTVEGTSNPNLYWYRQAAGRGLQLLFYSVGIGQISSEVPQNLSASRPQDRQFILSSKKLLLSDSGFYLCAFGGSGNTIYFGEGSWLTVV.

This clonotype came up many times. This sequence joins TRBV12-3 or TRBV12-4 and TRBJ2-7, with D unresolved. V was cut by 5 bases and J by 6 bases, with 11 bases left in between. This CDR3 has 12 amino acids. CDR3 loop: CASSPRVGEQYF. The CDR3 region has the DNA TGTGCCAGCAGTCCCCGGGTTGGCGAGCAGTACTTC.

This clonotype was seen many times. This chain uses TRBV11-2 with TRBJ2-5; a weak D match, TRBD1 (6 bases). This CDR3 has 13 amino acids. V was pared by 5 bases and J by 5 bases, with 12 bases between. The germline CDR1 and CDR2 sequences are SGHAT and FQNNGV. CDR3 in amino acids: CASSRQVEETQYF. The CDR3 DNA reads TGTGCCAGCAGCAGACAGGTCGAGGAGACCCAGTACTTC.

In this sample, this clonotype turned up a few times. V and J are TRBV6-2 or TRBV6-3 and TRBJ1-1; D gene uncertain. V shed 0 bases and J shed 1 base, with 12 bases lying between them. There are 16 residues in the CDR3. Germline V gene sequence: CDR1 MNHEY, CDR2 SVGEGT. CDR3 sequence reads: CASSYSFWTANTEAFF. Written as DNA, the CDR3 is TGTGCCAGCAGTTACTCGTTTTGGACGGCGAACACTGAAGCTTTCTTT.

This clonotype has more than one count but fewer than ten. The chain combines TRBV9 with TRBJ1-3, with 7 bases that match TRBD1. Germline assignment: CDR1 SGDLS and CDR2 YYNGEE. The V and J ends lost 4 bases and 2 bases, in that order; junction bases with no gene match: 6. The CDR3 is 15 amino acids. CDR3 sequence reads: CASSPRQGAGNTIYF. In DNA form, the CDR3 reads TGTGCCAGCAGCCCTCGACAGGGCGCTGGAAACACCATATATTTT. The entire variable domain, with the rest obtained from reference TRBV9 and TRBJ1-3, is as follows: DSGVTQTPKHLITATGQRVTLRCSPRSGDLSVYWYQQSLDQGLQFLIQYYNGEERAKGNILERFSAQQFPDLHSELNLSSLELGDSALYFCASSPRQGAGNTIYFGEGSWLTVV.